This TCR beta chain was profiled in a study of STAT5B mutations in CD4+ large granular lymphocyte leukemia. The germline gives CDR1 SNHLY, CDR2 FYNNEI. This CDR3 is 11 amino acids long. Trimming took off 10 bases at V and 5 bases at J, with 9 bases between the two ends. The assay was immunoSEQ multiplex PCR, and TCRdb's table has in-frame clones only and misses some. The data show over 45,000 clones, with around 70% seen just once and about 1.5% held by the top ten. The chain is built from TRBV2 and TRBJ2-1, with D possibly TRBD1 on 5 matching bases. This TCR was sampled from a human donor in good health. Sequencing input: CD4+ T cells from blood buffy coats. CDR3 bases: TGTGCCACCTCGACAGACAATGAGCAGTTCTTC. Encoded protein: CATSTDNEQFF. The entire variable domain, with the rest obtained from reference TRBV2 and TRBJ2-1, is as follows: EPEVTQTPSHQVTQMGQEVILRCVPISNHLYFYWYRQILGQKVEFLVSFYNNEISEKSEIFDDQFSVERPDGSNFTLKIRSTKLEDSAMYFCATSTDNEQFFGPGTRLTVL.